A selection of T cell receptor beta chains follows, all from one sample in a study of vaccination and CD4 T cells after COVID-19. No antigen has been identified for these receptors. From the PCR reads, TCRdb called clonotypes with MiXCR, one entry per CDR3 protein. Here the sample spans under 25,000 distinct CDR3 sequences, about 45% being singletons. Source material: cultured CD4+ T cells from blood. The receptors shown here come from a human donor with COVID-19. Both conserved end residues are part of each CDR3. The D gene is left open where the match is weak. A clone size is listed for some rows: how often the clone was seen (once, few, many), or a class if it is expanded.

j_call: TRBJ2-3; v_call: TRBV6-4; cdr3_length: 13; clone_size: few; d_call: -; cdr3_nt: TGTGCCAGCAGTGACCGTCCCGCCGATACGCAGTATTTT; cdr3_aa: CASSDRPADTQYF
j_call: TRBJ2-2; v_call: TRBV20-1; cdr3_length: 12; clone_size: -; d_call: -; cdr3_nt: TGCAGTGCTAGAGCGACCGGCGGGGAGCTGTTTTTT; cdr3_aa: CSARATGGELFF
j_call: TRBJ2-3; v_call: TRBV20-1; cdr3_length: 14; clone_size: few; d_call: TRBD1; cdr3_nt: TGCAGTGCAACCGGGACAGGGGGCGCAGATACGCAGTATTTT; cdr3_aa: CSATGTGGADTQYF
j_call: TRBJ1-3; v_call: TRBV30; cdr3_length: 14; clone_size: -; d_call: -; cdr3_nt: TGTGCCTGGAGTGTTTCGGGTGGTGGAAACACCATATATTTT; cdr3_aa: CAWSVSGGGNTIYF
j_call: TRBJ1-5; v_call: TRBV11-2; cdr3_length: 14; clone_size: few; d_call: -; cdr3_nt: TGTGCCAGCAGCTTGGACGGATCAAATCAGCCCCAGCATTTT; cdr3_aa: CASSLDGSNQPQHF
j_call: TRBJ2-3; v_call: TRBV15; cdr3_length: 15; clone_size: -; d_call: -; cdr3_nt: TGTGCCACCAGCAGAGGGGCAAGTAGCACAGATACGCAGTATTTT; cdr3_aa: CATSRGASSTDTQYF
j_call: TRBJ1-6; v_call: TRBV9; cdr3_length: 16; clone_size: -; d_call: -; cdr3_nt: TGTGCCAGCAGCAACGCAGGGGCCCAGGGATTGTCACCCCTCCACTTT; cdr3_aa: CASSNAGAQGLSPLHF
j_call: TRBJ1-5; v_call: TRBV6-1; cdr3_length: 16; clone_size: -; d_call: -; cdr3_nt: TGTGCCAGCAGTCTATACCCCGTGGGGGACAATCAGCCCCAGCATTTT; cdr3_aa: CASSLYPVGDNQPQHF
j_call: TRBJ2-7; v_call: TRBV27; cdr3_length: 15; clone_size: -; d_call: TRBD2; cdr3_nt: TGTGCCAGCAGCTATATAGCGGGGGACTCCTACGAGCAGTACTTC; cdr3_aa: CASSYIAGDSYEQYF
j_call: TRBJ2-7; v_call: TRBV6-1; cdr3_length: 16; clone_size: -; d_call: TRBD1; cdr3_nt: TGTGCCAGCAGCACTATCCGGGGACAGAGCATCTACGAGCAGTACTTC; cdr3_aa: CASSTIRGQSIYEQYF
j_call: TRBJ1-5; v_call: TRBV7-3; cdr3_length: 13; clone_size: -; d_call: -; cdr3_nt: TGTGCCAGCAGCTTATATGACAGGCAGCCCCAGCATTTT; cdr3_aa: CASSLYDRQPQHF
j_call: TRBJ1-1; v_call: TRBV27; cdr3_length: 16; clone_size: few; d_call: TRBD1; cdr3_nt: TGTGCCATCCTTACCCGGGACAGGGAAGCTTACACTGAAGCTTTCTTT; cdr3_aa: CAILTRDREAYTEAFF
j_call: TRBJ1-5; v_call: TRBV2; cdr3_length: 15; clone_size: -; d_call: -; cdr3_nt: TGTGCCAGCAGTGAAGCGCGAGTCGCGGCAGAGCCCCAGCATTTT; cdr3_aa: CASSEARVAAEPQHF
j_call: TRBJ1-5; v_call: TRBV2; cdr3_length: 14; clone_size: few; d_call: -; cdr3_nt: TGTGCCAGCAGAGAATACAGGGCAGGCCAGCCCCAGCATTTT; cdr3_aa: CASREYRAGQPQHF
j_call: TRBJ1-2; v_call: TRBV27; cdr3_length: 14; clone_size: few; d_call: TRBD1; cdr3_nt: TGTGCCAGCAGTTCTACGCAGGGGGCTGGTGGCTACACCTTC; cdr3_aa: CASSSTQGAGGYTF
j_call: TRBJ2-3; v_call: TRBV18; cdr3_length: 16; clone_size: -; d_call: TRBD2; cdr3_nt: TGTGCCAGCTCACCGACTAGCGGGGCAAGCACAGATACGCAGTATTTT; cdr3_aa: CASSPTSGASTDTQYF